A selection of T cell receptor beta chains follows, all from one sample in a study of monozygotic twins with inflammatory bowel disease. TCRdb reprocessed the 5' RACE reads and reports one entry per CDR3 protein, with no DNA. The table gives 350,000 to 550,000 distinct CDR3 sequences; the top ten clones make up roughly 2.2% of it. The sequenced sample consisted of blood. Source of these receptors: a human donor with ulcerative colitis or Crohn's disease, or a healthy co-twin of an affected twin (not recorded which). Both conserved end residues are part of each CDR3.

V gene: TRBV20-1
J gene: TRBJ2-3
CDR3 protein: CSARRQGTDTQYF

V gene: TRBV11-3
J gene: TRBJ1-1
CDR3 protein: CASSRRGDTEAFF

V gene: TRBV12-3/TRBV12-4
J gene: TRBJ1-1
CDR3 protein: CATEEVDNTEAFF

V gene: TRBV4-1
J gene: TRBJ2-6
CDR3 protein: CASSPGNSGANVLTF

V gene: TRBV7-2
J gene: TRBJ2-2
CDR3 protein: CASSLRRRGSTGELFF

V gene: TRBV5-1
J gene: TRBJ2-1
CDR3 protein: CASTSTSGSYNEQFF

V gene: TRBV30
J gene: TRBJ2-5
CDR3 protein: CAWSVRDRGETQYF

V gene: TRBV5-1
J gene: TRBJ2-3
CDR3 protein: CASSLVAGADTQYF

V gene: TRBV9
J gene: TRBJ2-1
CDR3 protein: CASSGGQGFSYNEQFF

V gene: TRBV18
J gene: TRBJ2-3
CDR3 protein: CASSRTGTGMSTDTQYF

V gene: TRBV20-1
J gene: TRBJ1-2
CDR3 protein: CSAPRAYGYTF

V gene: TRBV24-1
J gene: TRBJ1-1
CDR3 protein: CAGNRARNTEAFF

V gene: TRBV7-8
J gene: TRBJ2-1
CDR3 protein: CASSPAAGVTNEQFF

V gene: TRBV18
J gene: TRBJ2-7
CDR3 protein: CASSPGQGSLWAEQYF

V gene: TRBV27
J gene: TRBJ2-7
CDR3 protein: CASSARNAAYEQYF

V gene: TRBV5-1
J gene: TRBJ2-2
CDR3 protein: CASRTTGVHTGELFF

V gene: TRBV20-1
J gene: TRBJ2-1
CDR3 protein: CSARVLALGNEQFF

V gene: TRBV7-2
J gene: TRBJ2-5
CDR3 protein: CASSGRSTTQETQYF

V gene: TRBV5-5
J gene: TRBJ1-4
CDR3 protein: CASSLGGWLSEKLFF

V gene: TRBV5-1
J gene: TRBJ2-1
CDR3 protein: CASSDPSGSNEQFF

V gene: TRBV12-3/TRBV12-4
J gene: TRBJ1-2
CDR3 protein: CASSLGVGDGYTF

V gene: TRBV5-1
J gene: TRBJ2-5
CDR3 protein: CASSFSPAGSYQETQYF

V gene: TRBV12-3/TRBV12-4
J gene: TRBJ2-1
CDR3 protein: CASSSGGTIHNEQFF

V gene: TRBV28
J gene: TRBJ2-7
CDR3 protein: CASSGQVAYEQYF

V gene: TRBV7-8
J gene: TRBJ2-5
CDR3 protein: CASSFSGLAVQETQYF

V gene: TRBV10-3
J gene: TRBJ2-3
CDR3 protein: CAISEGIYTQYF

V gene: TRBV11-2
J gene: TRBJ2-5
CDR3 protein: CASSLLRSGETQYF